These 4 T cell receptor beta chains originate from one sample sequenced in a study of OX40 agonist ivuxolimab in advanced cancers. TCRdb's copy holds only in-frame clones and misses some; the assay was immunoSEQ multiplex PCR. The sample carries approximately 54,000 clones, 80% to 95% recorded once. The material was CD4+ or CD8+ T cells sorted from blood, obtained in a trial of the OX40 agonist ivuxolimab. The receptor set was obtained from an adult with an advanced solid tumor such as melanoma, head and neck, liver or kidney cancer.

The chain couples TRBV11-2 to TRBJ2-1, with unresolved D. This CDR3 spans 12 amino acids. The germline V gene encodes CDR1 SGHAT and CDR2 FQNNGV. Trimming took 4 bases from V and 7 from J, leaving 8 bases between them. CDR3 residues: CASSSISNEQFF. CDR3 nucleotides: TGTGCCAGCAGCTCTATCTCAAATGAGCAGTTCTTC.

The genes are TRBV13 and TRBJ2-3, with D possibly being TRBD2 (6 bases). This CDR3 has 14 residues. Germline V CDR1 and CDR2: PRHDT, FYEKMQ (reference sequence). Trimming took off 6 bases at V and 6 bases at J, with 16 bases between the two ends. The CDR3, as DNA: TGTGCCAGCAGTTATCCACTCAGCGGGGATACGCAGTATTTT. It yields the protein CASSYPLSGDTQYF. Combining the CDR3 with reference TRBV13 and TRBJ2-3 gives the whole variable domain AAGVIQSPRHLIKEKRETATLKCYPIPRHDTVYWYQQGPGQDPQFLISFYEKMQSDKGSIPDRFSAQQFSDYHSELNMSSLELGDSALYFCASSYPLSGDTQYFGPGTRLTVL.

CDR3 DNA: TGTGCCAGCAGCTTCAAGAACACTGAAGCTTTCTTT. Its protein is CASSFKNTEAFF. The gene calls are TRBV7-9 and TRBJ1-1; no clear D. Trimming took off 3 bases at V and 1 base at J, with 3 bases between the two ends. Germline-derived CDR1 and CDR2 are SEHNR and FQNEAQ (reference sequence). This CDR3 has 12 amino acids.

This clone was counted only a few times. The chain carries TRBV7-9 and TRBJ2-3, with D unclear. The CDR3 spans 12 residues. Germline CDR1 and CDR2: SEHNR and FQNEAQ (reference sequence). With 6 bases removed from V and 7 bases from J, the gap between germline ends came to 11 bases. The CDR3 DNA reads as TGTGCCAGCAGACAACTTGATAATACGCAGTATTTT. It translates to CASRQLDNTQYF. Full variable domain (outside the CDR3, taken from reference TRBV7-9 and TRBJ2-3): DTGVSQNPRHKITKRGQNVTFRCDPISEHNRLYWYRQTLGQGPEFLTYFQNEAQLEKSRLLSDRFSAERPKGSFSTLEIQRTEQGDSAMYLCASRQLDNTQYFGPGTRLTVL.